What follows are 17 T cell receptor beta chains derived from one specimen sequenced in a study of CD4 T cells in relation to SARS-CoV-2 and coronaviruses. The antigens of these receptors remain unknown. CD4+ T cells from unexposed donors were obtained before the COVID-19 pandemic (2011-2018). Isolation of CD4+ T cells took place after approximately 10 days in culture. The assay was immunoSEQ multiplex PCR, and TCRdb's table has in-frame clones only and misses some. The table records some 14,000 clones, just under 80% of them present only once. Sequenced sample: CD4+ T cells from PBMCs, cultured in vitro. Every receptor here comes from a human donor in good health.

V gene TRBV28 combines with J gene TRBJ2-1; 10 nucleotides line up with TRBD2. V lost 4 bases, J lost 3 bases, and 9 bases stayed unmatched. The CDR3 has 17 residues. Per the germline V gene, CDR1 is MDHEN and CDR2 is SYDVKM. CDR3 protein: CASSSTSGFGIYNEQFF. DNA for the CDR3: TGTGCCAGCAGTTCGACTAGCGGGTTCGGGATCTACAATGAGCAGTTCTTC.

This clone was detected once. The chain uses TRBV3-1 (or the pseudogene TRBV3-2) and TRBJ1-2; the match to TRBD1 covers 8 bases. Trimming at V came to 6 bases and at J to 3 bases, leaving 0 bases not matched to a gene. CDR1 and CDR2 from the germline V gene are LGHDT and YNNKEL (reference sequence). This CDR3 has 12 amino acids. Here the CDR3 reads CASRTGDYGYTF. The CDR3 bases are TGTGCCAGCAGGACAGGGGACTATGGCTACACCTTC.

The chain combines TRBV9 with TRBJ2-5; the D is unclear. Trimming left V 0 bases short and J 5 bases short, with 8 bases between. The germline CDR1 and CDR2 sequences are SGDLS and YYNGEE. The CDR3 has 13 residues. The CDR3 nucleotides read TGTGCCAGCAGCGTAGCCCCCCGTGAGACCCAGTACTTC. Translated: CASSVAPRETQYF.

In DNA, the CDR3 is TGTGCCAGCAGCTCACAGACAGGGATGAACACTGAAGCTTTCTTT. It codes for CASSSQTGMNTEAFF. This chain links TRBV11-3 with TRBJ1-1; 7 positions agree with TRBD1. CDR1 SGHNT and CDR2 YENEEA come from the germline V gene. V trimming: 4 bases; J trimming: 0 bases; junction bases outside the gene matches: 5. CDR3 length: 15 amino acids. The whole variable domain, filled in from reference TRBV11-3 and TRBJ1-1, reads EAGVVQSPRYKIIEKKQPVAFWCNPISGHNTLYWYLQNLGQGPELLIRYENEEAVDDSQLPKDRFSAERLKGVDSTLKIQPAELGDSAVYLCASSSQTGMNTEAFFGQGTRLTVV.

The chain uses TRBV6-5 and TRBJ2-6; no clear D gene. Germline V gives CDR1 MNHEY, CDR2 SVGAGI. The CDR3 has 12 residues. V lost 6 bases, J lost 0 bases, and 0 bases lay in between. The CDR3: CASSSGANVLTF. The CDR3, as DNA: TGTGCCAGCAGCTCTGGGGCCAACGTCCTGACTTTC.

The V call is TRBV19, the J call TRBJ2-1, with 10 nucleotides matching TRBD2. This CDR3 has 15 residues. Germline CDR1 and CDR2: LNHDA and SQIVND (reference sequence). With V trimmed by 1 base and J by 7 bases, 4 bases remained unmatched. CDR3 residues: CASSIGASGSNEQFF. The CDR3, as DNA: TGTGCCAGTAGTATAGGGGCTAGCGGGAGTAATGAGCAGTTCTTC.

This rearrangement joins TRBV19 to TRBJ2-6; D remains unclear. There are 16 residues in the CDR3. Trimming cost V 7 bases and J 1 base, with 14 bases left between them. Germline V gene data show CDR1 as LNHDA and CDR2 as SQIVND (reference sequence). The chain's CDR3 is CASNPAGKSGANVLTF. The DNA of the CDR3 is TGTGCCAGTAATCCAGCTGGAAAATCTGGGGCCAACGTCCTGACTTTC.

The CDR3: CASSQMAYRWYSYEQYF. The CDR3 region has the DNA TGTGCCAGCAGCCAAATGGCCTATAGGTGGTACTCCTACGAGCAGTACTTC. This chain joins TRBV3-1 (or the pseudogene TRBV3-2) and TRBJ2-7; D not certain. Trimming stripped 2 bases from V and 0 bases from J, with 17 bases between. The germline gives CDR1 LGHDT, CDR2 YNNKEL (reference sequence). CDR3 size: 17 residues.

V usage is TRBV30 and J usage is TRBJ2-7; tentatively, D is TRBD1 (7 bases). The germline V gene has CDR1 GTSNPN and CDR2 SVGIG (reference sequence). V shed 1 base and J shed 1 base, with 11 bases lying between them. This CDR3 comprises 14 residues. CDR3 protein: CAWSAAGGSYEQYF. CDR3 sequence (DNA): TGTGCCTGGAGTGCCGCAGGGGGGTCCTACGAGCAGTACTTC.

The J gene is TRBJ1-1, the V gene TRBV19; TRBD1 aligns across 9 bases. This CDR3 is built from 13 residues. The germline V gene has CDR1 LNHDA and CDR2 SQIVND (reference sequence). Germline trimming cut 6 bases from V and 4 bases from J; bases unmatched to any gene: 3. The CDR3 loop is CASSEQGATEAFF. The CDR3 nucleotides read TGTGCCAGTAGCGAACAGGGGGCCACTGAAGCTTTCTTT.

The gene calls are TRBV27 and TRBJ2-7, with TRBD1 matching 7 bases. The CDR3 loop spans 15 amino acids. The germline CDR1 and CDR2 sequences are MNHEY and SMNVEV (reference sequence). V lost 6 bases and J lost 0; bases outside the gene matches: 8. CDR3 in amino acids: CASRWDSRSSYEQYF. The CDR3 region has the DNA TGTGCCAGCAGATGGGACAGCCGAAGCTCCTACGAGCAGTACTTC.

The gene calls are TRBV18 and TRBJ2-7; the D gene is possibly TRBD1 (5 bases). Deletions cut 1 base from V and 2 bases from J, with 6 bases between. Germline lookup yields CDR1 KGHSH and CDR2 LQKENI. The CDR3 totals 13 residues. The CDR3 sequence: CASSPLGAYEQYF. The CDR3 region has the DNA TGTGCCAGCTCACCACTAGGGGCCTACGAGCAGTACTTC.

V usage is TRBV19 and J usage is TRBJ1-6; the D is unclear. Trimming left V 3 bases short and J 7 bases short, with 7 bases between. Germline V gives CDR1 LNHDA, CDR2 SQIVND (reference sequence). The CDR3 loop spans 13 amino acids. The CDR3 spells CASSIWGNSPLHF. For the CDR3, the DNA is TGTGCCAGTAGTATCTGGGGAAATTCACCCCTCCACTTT.

This chain connects TRBV10-2 to TRBJ1-2; TRBD1 matches at 11 bases. V lost 4 bases to trimming and J lost 7 bases; unmatched junction nucleotides: 8. Germline V CDR1 and CDR2: WSHSY, SAAADI. The CDR3 runs 15 residues. This CDR3 reads CASSVGQGASTGYTF. The CDR3 DNA reads TGCGCCAGCAGTGTAGGACAGGGGGCGAGCACTGGCTACACCTTC.

The chain employs TRBV19 and TRBJ1-2; a possible D gene is TRBD1 (5 bases). Germline V CDR1 and CDR2: LNHDA, SQIVND (reference sequence). The CDR3 is made up of 14 amino acids. The V gene lost 3 bases and the J gene lost 6 bases, with 14 bases spanning the gap. The CDR3: CASSIKGTSDGYTF. The CDR3 bases are TGTGCCAGTAGTATTAAGGGGACTTCGGATGGCTACACCTTC.

The rearrangement uses TRBV5-1 and TRBJ1-3; the D is unclear. CDR3 length equals 14 residues. V lost 4 bases and J lost 0, with 8 bases in between. The germline gives CDR1 SGHRS, CDR2 YFSETQ. Here the CDR3 reads CASSPDGSGNTIYF. In DNA form, the CDR3 reads TGCGCCAGCAGCCCGGACGGCTCTGGAAACACCATATATTTT.

In this sample, this clone turned up once. The V gene is TRBV2, the J gene TRBJ2-5; D not resolved. V was shortened by 6 bases and J by 4 bases, with 12 bases between the two germline ends. The CDR3 has 13 amino acids. Per the germline V gene, CDR1 is SNHLY and CDR2 is FYNNEI. As DNA, the CDR3 is TGTGCCAGCAGACCACGGGTACTAGAGACCCAGTACTTC. Amino acid sequence: CASRPRVLETQYF.